This T cell receptor beta chain came from a study of control samples from healthy donors and cancer patients. TCRdb's table, derived via immunoSEQ multiplex PCR, lists solely in-frame clones and lacks some. The repertoire table contains under 200,000 clones. CDR1 KGHDR and CDR2 SFDVKD come from the germline V gene. This CDR3 region has 14 residues. Trimming shortened V by 4 bases and J by 7 bases, and 13 bases separated the two germline ends. Sequenced material: blood. The clonotype originates from a woman aged 25-40 years in good health. The gene calls are TRBV24-1 and TRBJ1-5, with a weak D call TRBD1 (5 bases). CDR3 bases: TGTGCCACCAGTGACGCGAAGGGACGACAGCCCCAGCATTTT. Protein sequence: CATSDAKGRQPQHF.